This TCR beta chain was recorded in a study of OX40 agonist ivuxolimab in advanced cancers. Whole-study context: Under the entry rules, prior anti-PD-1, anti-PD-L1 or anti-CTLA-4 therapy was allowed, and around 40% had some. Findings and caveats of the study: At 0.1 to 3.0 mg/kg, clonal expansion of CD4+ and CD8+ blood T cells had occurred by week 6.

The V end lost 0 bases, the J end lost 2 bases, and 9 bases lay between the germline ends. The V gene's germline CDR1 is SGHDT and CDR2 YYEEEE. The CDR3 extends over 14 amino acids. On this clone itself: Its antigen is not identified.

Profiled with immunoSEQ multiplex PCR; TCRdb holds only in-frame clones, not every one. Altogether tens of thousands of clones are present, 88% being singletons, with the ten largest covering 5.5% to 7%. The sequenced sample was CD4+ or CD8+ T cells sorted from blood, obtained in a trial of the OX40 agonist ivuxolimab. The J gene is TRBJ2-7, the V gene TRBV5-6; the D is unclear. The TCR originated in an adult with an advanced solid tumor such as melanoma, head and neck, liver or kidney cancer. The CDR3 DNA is TGTGCCAGCAGCTTGGACCCGAAAACCTACGAGCAGTACTTC. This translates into CASSLDPKTYEQYF.